These 31 T cell receptor beta chains originate from one sample sequenced in a study of cytomegalovirus exposure and HLA in healthy donors. PCR used 60 Vbeta primers and 13 Jbeta primers. Some clones are missing from TCRdb's copy, which holds only in-frame ones; the method was immunoSEQ multiplex PCR. In total, the table holds under 120,000 clones. The specimen sequenced was PBMCs. All receptors come from a man aged 50 or older in good health and CMV-seronegative.

V is TRBV29-1 and J is TRBJ1-1; TRBD1 might be the D (5 bases). The ends were cut back, 4 bases at V and 3 bases at J, with 15 bases in the middle. The CDR3 spans 14 residues. Per the germline V gene, CDR1 is SQVTM and CDR2 is ANQGSEA. The CDR3 DNA reads TGCAGCGTTGCCCAGGGTGGCGTTGACACTGAAGCTTTCTTT. Amino acid sequence: CSVAQGGVDTEAFF.

The rearrangement links TRBV19 to TRBJ2-1; 9 nucleotides align to TRBD2. V dropped 5 bases and J dropped 8; count of bases not matched to a gene: 7. In germline, CDR1 is LNHDA, CDR2 SQIVND (reference sequence). The length of the CDR3 is 14 residues. The CDR3 nucleotides are TGTGCCAGTAGTTCGAGCGGGGGGAAGGATGAGCAGTTCTTC. Its protein is CASSSSGGKDEQFF. The entire variable domain, with the rest obtained from reference TRBV19 and TRBJ2-1, is as follows: DGGITQSPKYLFRKEGQNVTLSCEQNLNHDAMYWYRQDPGQGLRLIYYSQIVNDFQKGDIAEGYSVSREKKESFPLTVTSAQKNPTAFYLCASSSSGGKDEQFFGPGTRLTVL.

The chain links TRBV7-9 to TRBJ2-7; 7 positions agree with TRBD1. The CDR3 length is 15 residues. Trimming at V came to 4 bases and at J to 4 bases, leaving 10 bases not matched to a gene. CDR1 and CDR2 from the germline V gene are SEHNR and FQNEAQ (reference sequence). CDR3 in amino acids: CASSSDRDGRYEQYF. The CDR3 DNA reads TGTGCCAGCAGCTCAGACAGGGACGGCAGGTACGAGCAGTACTTC.

The V gene is TRBV2, the J gene TRBJ2-3, with D perhaps matching TRBD2 (5 bases). In germline, CDR1 is SNHLY, CDR2 FYNNEI. This CDR3 spans 16 amino acids. V lost 9 bases and J 0 bases, leaving 19 bases between the germline ends. In DNA, the CDR3 is TGTGCCAGTGGAGCTCCCGGGATCGCTAGCACAGATACGCAGTATTTT. This codes for CASGAPGIASTDTQYF.

This chain links TRBV9 with TRBJ2-1, with 8 bases that match TRBD1. The CDR3 loop spans 14 amino acids. Germline CDR1 is SGDLS and CDR2 is YYNGEE. V shed 2 bases, J shed 7 bases, and the junction held 5 bases outside the gene matches. CDR3 residues: CASSVQGAWNEQFF. In DNA, the CDR3 is TGTGCCAGCAGCGTCCAGGGGGCGTGGAATGAGCAGTTCTTC.

The genes are TRBV25-1 and TRBJ2-6; D might be TRBD1 (5 bases). Per the germline V gene, CDR1 is MGHDK and CDR2 is SYGVNS. Trimming shortened V by 3 bases and J by 0 bases, and 15 bases separated the two germline ends. CDR3 length equals 18 residues. In DNA, the CDR3 is TGTGCCAGCAGTGATCCCGGACAAGGAAGCTCTGGGGCCAACGTCCTGACTTTC. Its protein is CASSDPGQGSSGANVLTF. Complete variable domain (other parts from reference TRBV25-1 and TRBJ2-6): EADIYQTPRYLVIGTGKKITLECSQTMGHDKMYWYQQDPGMELHLIHYSYGVNSTEKGDLSSESTVSRIRTEHFPLTLESARPSHTSQYLCASSDPGQGSSGANVLTFGAGSRLTVL.

The chain employs TRBV13 and TRBJ2-5; TRBD2 aligns across 7 bases. Germline CDR1 and CDR2: PRHDT and FYEKMQ (reference sequence). The CDR3 is 14 residues long. Trimming cost V 4 bases and J 4 bases; bases outside gene matches: 6. CDR3 residues: CASSYKAGRETQYF. The CDR3 DNA reads TGTGCCAGCAGCTATAAAGCGGGGAGAGAGACCCAGTACTTC.

The chain carries TRBV7-2 and TRBJ2-3; TRBD2 matches at 9 bases. CDR3 length: 16 amino acids. V dropped 4 bases and J dropped 1; count of bases not matched to a gene: 6. Germline values: CDR1 SGHTA, CDR2 FQGNSA. The CDR3 DNA follows: TGTGCCAGCAGCTCCGACTTAGCGGGGGGCACAGATACGCAGTATTTT. Translating gives CASSSDLAGGTDTQYF.

The V call is TRBV20-1, the J call TRBJ1-2, with D unresolved. Trimming pared 6 bases from V and 2 bases from J, leaving 7 bases between. This CDR3 comprises 11 residues. CDR1 is DFQATT, CDR2 SNEGSKA, per germline (reference sequence). CDR3: CSAYNNYGYTF. In nucleotides, the CDR3 is TGCAGTGCCTATAACAACTATGGCTACACCTTC.

V and J are TRBV4-2 and TRBJ1-2; possibly TRBD1 for D (5 bases). CDR3 size: 15 residues. V lost 1 base, J lost 6 bases, and 15 bases lay in between. The V gene's germline CDR1 is LGHNA and CDR2 YNFKEQ. CDR3 region: CASSQAGRDWNGYTF. In nucleotides, the CDR3 is TGTGCCAGCAGCCAAGCGGGCAGGGATTGGAATGGCTACACCTTC.

This rearrangement joins TRBV6-6 to TRBJ2-7; maybe TRBD1 (6 bases). V shed 2 bases and J shed 3 bases, with 17 bases lying between them. The germline CDR1 and CDR2 sequences are MNHNY and SVGAGI (reference sequence). The CDR3 contains 16 residues. Here the CDR3 DNA reads TGTGCCAGCAGTTACCCTCGCCAGGGGCCGGGCTACGAGCAGTACTTC. Its protein product is CASSYPRQGPGYEQYF.

The genes are TRBV13 and TRBJ2-1, with 15 positions matching TRBD2. The CDR3 loop spans 17 amino acids. CDR1 and CDR2 from the germline V gene are PRHDT and FYEKMQ (reference sequence). Losses at the gene ends were 5 bases for V and 9 bases for J; bases not matched to a gene: 11. CDR3 protein: CASSPLGSGLAGGEQFF. CDR3 nucleotide sequence: TGTGCCAGCAGCCCCCTGGGGTCGGGACTAGCGGGAGGTGAGCAGTTCTTC.

This sequence joins TRBV30 and TRBJ1-2; D unclear. V shed 4 bases and J shed 8 bases, with 20 bases lying between them. The CDR3 runs to 14 residues. The germline CDR1 and CDR2 sequences are GTSNPN and SVGIG (reference sequence). In DNA, the CDR3 is TGTGCCTGGAATCGGGGATCTGGGCGACAAGGCTACACCTTC. Translated: CAWNRGSGRQGYTF.

The rearrangement joins TRBV6-1 to TRBJ2-7; D is perhaps TRBD1 (6 bases). The CDR3 is made up of 17 amino acids. With 3 bases removed from V and 0 bases from J, the gap between germline ends came to 18 bases. Germline CDR1 is MNHNS and CDR2 is SASEGT. The CDR3 DNA reads as TGTGCCAGCAGTGAGCCTCAGGGACAACGTTTCTCCTACGAGCAGTACTTC. Translating gives CASSEPQGQRFSYEQYF.

This chain uses TRBV7-9 with TRBJ2-3; 14 bases are a match to TRBD2. Germline trimming cut 5 bases from V and 5 bases from J; bases unmatched to any gene: 9. CDR3 length equals 17 residues. Germline V gene sequence: CDR1 SEHNR, CDR2 FQNEAQ (reference sequence). Here the CDR3 reads CASSLRLAGGLGDTQYF. The CDR3 region has the DNA TGTGCCAGCAGCCTCCGACTAGCGGGAGGGTTGGGAGATACGCAGTATTTT. The full variable domain, with the rest looked up from reference TRBV7-9 and TRBJ2-3, is DTGVSQNPRHKITKRGQNVTFRCDPISEHNRLYWYRQTLGQGPEFLTYFQNEAQLEKSRLLSDRFSAERPKGSFSTLEIQRTEQGDSAMYLCASSLRLAGGLGDTQYFGPGTRLTVL.

Regarding this clone: A junction boundary mismatches the germline segment, possibly from a read error. This chain connects TRBV7-7 to TRBJ1-1; D is unclear. The CDR3 is 13 amino acids. Germline V CDR1 and CDR2: SSHAT, FNYEAQ (reference sequence). The CDR3 DNA sequence: TGTGCTAGCAGCCCCCAGGTAAACACTGAAGCTTTCTTT. Translated: CASSPQVNTEAFF.

The V gene is TRBV19, the J gene TRBJ1-3, with a possible D match to TRBD1 (5 bases). The germline CDR1 and CDR2 sequences are LNHDA and SQIVND (reference sequence). The CDR3 totals 16 residues. V shed 0 bases and J shed 0 bases, with 9 bases lying between them. CDR3 residues: CASSIDSRDSGNTIYF. CDR3 bases: TGTGCCAGTAGTATAGATTCCAGGGACTCTGGAAACACCATATATTTT.

The V and J genes are TRBV4-2 and TRBJ2-1; D is unresolved. CDR1 and CDR2 from the germline V gene are LGHNA and YNFKEQ. Trimming left V 5 bases short and J 8 bases short, with 7 bases between. This CDR3 comprises 11 residues. CDR3 DNA sequence: TGTGCCAGCAGCTCTATCGATGAGCAGTTCTTC. Protein sequence: CASSSIDEQFF.

This sequence joins TRBV2 and TRBJ1-1; no definite D call. The CDR3 loop spans 15 amino acids. Trimming pared 5 bases from V and 1 base from J, leaving 14 bases between. Germline V gives CDR1 SNHLY, CDR2 FYNNEI. In DNA, the CDR3 is TGTGCCAGCAGTACCAGTACAGCCCAGAACACTGAAGCTTTCTTT. Its translation: CASSTSTAQNTEAFF.

CDR3 sequence reads: CASSIPGSTGELFF. The CDR3 region has the DNA TGTGCCAGTAGTATACCGGGGTCCACCGGGGAGCTGTTTTTT. The rearrangement links TRBV19 to TRBJ2-2; a possible D gene is TRBD2 (5 bases). Germline loops: CDR1 LNHDA, CDR2 SQIVND (reference sequence). CDR3 length: 14 amino acids. Trimming took off 2 bases at V and 4 bases at J, with 8 bases between the two ends.

The chain is built from TRBV4-1 and TRBJ1-5; 10 bases are a match to TRBD1. Germline CDR1 and CDR2: MGHRA and YSYEKL. The junction had 10 bases not matched to a gene; V was cut back by 0 bases and J by 5 bases. The CDR3 contains 18 residues. The CDR3 is CASSQDWDRGVGDQPQHF. The CDR3 DNA reads as TGCGCCAGCAGCCAAGATTGGGACAGGGGAGTTGGGGATCAGCCCCAGCATTTT.

The chain uses TRBV6-1 and TRBJ1-1; D uncertain. This CDR3 is 13 amino acids long. Germline CDR1 and CDR2: MNHNS and SASEGT. The V and J ends lost 8 bases and 1 base respectively, with 11 bases between them. The DNA for the CDR3 is TGTGCCAGCGGACTCAGTCGGAACACTGAAGCTTTCTTT. This codes for CASGLSRNTEAFF.

V and J are TRBV4-3 and TRBJ1-5; 8 bases match TRBD1. V lost 4 bases to trimming and J lost 5 bases; unmatched junction nucleotides: 10. Germline V gene data show CDR1 as LGHNA and CDR2 as YSLEER. The CDR3 runs 16 residues. The CDR3 sequence is CASSPSLGQDYQPQHF. CDR3 coding DNA: TGCGCCAGCAGCCCATCTCTGGGACAGGATTATCAGCCCCAGCATTTT.

The rearrangement joins TRBV10-3 to TRBJ2-5; 7 nucleotides line up with TRBD1. The CDR3 extends over 14 amino acids. Germline CDR1 ENHRY, CDR2 SYGVKD. V shed 3 bases, J shed 4 bases, and the junction held 5 bases outside the gene matches. CDR3 nucleotides: TGTGCCATCAGTGAACAGGGGAATGGAGAGACCCAGTACTTC. Amino acids: CAISEQGNGETQYF.

The chain carries TRBV5-1 and TRBJ2-5; 9 bases agree with TRBD2. The CDR3 has 15 amino acids. Germline-derived CDR1 and CDR2 are SGHRS and YFSETQ. The trim removed 3 bases at V and 3 bases at J, leaving 6 bases unmatched. The CDR3 DNA follows: TGCGCCAGCAGCTGGGCGATAGCGGGGGAAGAGACCCAGTACTTC. It specifies CASSWAIAGEETQYF.

This chain joins TRBV28 and TRBJ2-1; a weak D match, TRBD2 (5 bases). The CDR3 has 14 residues. The V gene lost 2 bases and the J gene lost 8 bases, with 13 bases spanning the gap. Per germline, CDR1 MDHEN and CDR2 SYDVKM. The CDR3 region has the DNA TGTGCCAGCAGTTTACGCTTAAGTAGCGATGAGCAGTTCTTC. It specifies CASSLRLSSDEQFF.

The chain employs TRBV5-1 and TRBJ1-2; D is possibly TRBD1 (6 bases). The V gene lost 3 bases and the J gene lost 8 bases, with 14 bases spanning the gap. The CDR3 has 13 residues. Germline assignment: CDR1 SGHRS and CDR2 YFSETQ. The DNA for the CDR3 is TGCGCCAGCAGCTGGCAGGGGCCGGAGGGCTACACCTTC. It codes for CASSWQGPEGYTF. Looking up the rest from reference TRBV5-1 and TRBJ1-2 gives the full variable domain: KAGVTQTPRYLIKTRGQQVTLSCSPISGHRSVSWYQQTPGQGLQFLFEYFSETQRNKGNFPGRFSGRQFSNSRSEMNVSTLELGDSALYLCASSWQGPEGYTFGSGTRLTVV.

The V and J genes are TRBV19 and TRBJ2-5, with D possibly TRBD2 on 5 matching bases. V lost 11 bases and J lost 0, with 13 bases in between. CDR1 and CDR2 (germline): LNHDA, SQIVND (reference sequence). CDR3 length equals 13 residues. CDR3 loop: CAAGGEYQETQYF. CDR3 in DNA: TGTGCCGCGGGTGGAGAGTACCAAGAGACCCAGTACTTC.

The V gene is TRBV4-3, the J gene TRBJ1-4; possibly TRBD1 for D (6 bases). The length of the CDR3 is 14 residues. Between the trimmed V and J ends, which lost 2 bases and 5 bases, there was a span of 9 bases. Germline V CDR1 and CDR2: LGHNA, YSLEER. The CDR3 DNA sequence: TGCGCCAGCAGCCAAATAGACAGGAATGAAAAACTGTTTTTT. Translation gives CASSQIDRNEKLFF.

The chain combines TRBV5-1 with TRBJ2-1, with 11 bases that match TRBD2. The CDR3 loop spans 14 amino acids. Per germline, CDR1 SGHRS and CDR2 YFSETQ. V shed 4 bases and J 7 bases; nucleotides not matched to a gene: 4. The CDR3 bases are TGCGCCAGCAGCGGTAGCGGGGGGGCAAATGAGCAGTTCTTC. Protein sequence: CASSGSGGANEQFF. Combining the CDR3 with reference TRBV5-1 and TRBJ2-1 gives the whole variable domain KAGVTQTPRYLIKTRGQQVTLSCSPISGHRSVSWYQQTPGQGLQFLFEYFSETQRNKGNFPGRFSGRQFSNSRSEMNVSTLELGDSALYLCASSGSGGANEQFFGPGTRLTVL.

The chain joins TRBV30 to TRBJ2-1; 10 nucleotides align to TRBD2. The CDR3 has 16 amino acids. The V gene end was trimmed by 0 bases and the J gene end by 7 bases; junction bases not matched to a gene: 9. Germline V gives CDR1 GTSNPN, CDR2 SVGIG (reference sequence). As DNA, the CDR3 is TGTGCCTGGAGTGTAGGGGCTAGCGGGAGTCGGAATGAGCAGTTCTTC. It specifies CAWSVGASGSRNEQFF.